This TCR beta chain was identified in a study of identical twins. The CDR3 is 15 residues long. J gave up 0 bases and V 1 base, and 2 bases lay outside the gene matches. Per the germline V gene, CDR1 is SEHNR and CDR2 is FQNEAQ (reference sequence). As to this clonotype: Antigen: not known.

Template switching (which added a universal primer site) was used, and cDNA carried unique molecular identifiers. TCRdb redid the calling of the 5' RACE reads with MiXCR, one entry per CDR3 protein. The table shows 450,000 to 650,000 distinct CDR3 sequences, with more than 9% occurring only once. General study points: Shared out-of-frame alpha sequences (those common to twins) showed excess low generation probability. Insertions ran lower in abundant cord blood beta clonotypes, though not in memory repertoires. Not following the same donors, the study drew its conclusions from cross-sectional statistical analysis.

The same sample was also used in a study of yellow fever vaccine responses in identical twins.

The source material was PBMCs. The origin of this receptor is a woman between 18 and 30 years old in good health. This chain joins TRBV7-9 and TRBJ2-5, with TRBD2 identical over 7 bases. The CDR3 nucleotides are TGTGCCAGCAGCTTAGAGCGGGGCCACCAAGAGACCCAGTACTTC. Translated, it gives CASSLERGHQETQYF.